This T cell receptor beta chain emerged from a study of blood T cell repertoires in COVID-19. The CDR3 runs 15 residues. Germline CDR1 reads SNHLY; CDR2 reads FYNNEI. Between the trimmed V and J ends, which lost 7 bases and 1 base, there was a span of 16 bases. This clone was observed a single time. As handled by the study authors: Nucleated cell counts were estimated from reference gene primer amplification. Clones were read by immunoSEQ multiplex PCR, and TCRdb kept only the in-frame ones, dropping some. V and J calls plus clone size are reproduced from that table; the DNA served to infer D and trimming. The repertoire includes a few hundred thousand clones, 86% of them detected once, and 3.8% sits in the top ten. Participants came from around 25 US areas, aged about 18 to 100 years. Each participant's cohort was designated according to participant-reported clinical history.

Material for sequencing was PBMCs or T cells enriched from blood (not recorded which). The chain couples TRBV2 to TRBJ1-1, with D possibly matching TRBD1 (6 bases). The receptor comes from a woman aged 40 to 55 with acute COVID-19. The CDR3 is CASNQNRARNTEAFF. CDR3 DNA sequence: TGTGCCAGCAACCAAAACAGGGCACGGAACACTGAAGCTTTCTTT.